What follows are 8 T cell receptor beta chains derived from one specimen sequenced in a study of OX40 agonist ivuxolimab in advanced cancers. Profiled with immunoSEQ multiplex PCR; TCRdb holds only in-frame clones, not every one. The sample lists approximately 74,000 clones; approximately 92% were seen once. Material: CD4+ or CD8+ T cells sorted from blood, obtained in a trial of the OX40 agonist ivuxolimab. These receptors originate from an adult with an advanced solid tumor such as melanoma, head and neck, liver or kidney cancer.

The chain recombines TRBV5-5 with TRBJ2-3, with D perhaps given as TRBD1 or TRBD2 (5 bases each). The CDR3 totals 16 residues. With 2 bases removed from V and 2 bases from J, the gap between germline ends came to 15 bases. The germline V gene has CDR1 SGHKS and CDR2 YYEKEE (reference sequence). CDR3 bases: TGTGCCAGCAGCTTTGAGGGGTTGGGGTTCACAGATACGCAGTATTTT. It specifies CASSFEGLGFTDTQYF.

V is TRBV6-4 and J is TRBJ1-5, with TRBD1 identical over 7 bases. CDR3 size: 16 residues. Germline V CDR1 and CDR2: MRHNA, SNTAGT. V lost 0 bases to trimming and J lost 7 bases; unmatched junction nucleotides: 9. The CDR3 sequence: CASSDSEGALPQPQHF. Written as DNA, the CDR3 is TGTGCCAGCAGTGACTCTGAGGGGGCGCTTCCCCAGCCCCAGCATTTT.

This rearrangement joins TRBV7-7 to TRBJ2-5; D possibly corresponds to TRBD1 (5 bases). The CDR3 extends over 15 amino acids. Trimming shortened V by 2 bases and J by 5 bases, and 15 bases separated the two germline ends. CDR1 SSHAT and CDR2 FNYEAQ come from the germline V gene (reference sequence). CDR3: CASSLLGVPAETQYF. CDR3 DNA sequence: TGTGCCAGCAGCTTACTAGGGGTCCCTGCGGAGACCCAGTACTTC.

The chain carries TRBV18 and TRBJ1-4; D is undetermined. Trimming left V 3 bases short and J 8 bases short, with 10 bases between. There are 13 residues in the CDR3. Germline CDR1 reads KGHSH; CDR2 reads LQKENI. CDR3 nucleotide sequence: TGTGCCAGCTCACCTGGTCTGCAAGAAAAACTGTTTTTT. Protein: CASSPGLQEKLFF.

The chain recombines TRBV6-5 with TRBJ2-5; D possibly corresponds to TRBD1 (6 bases). The J call may be incorrect, as the DNA end agrees better with TRBJ2-7. The CDR3 is made up of 15 amino acids. Germline CDR1 reads MNHEY; CDR2 reads SVGAGI. CDR3 loop: CASSYGQRSSYEQYF. CDR3 in DNA: TGTGCCAGCAGTTACGGACAGCGGAGCTCCTACGAGCAGTACTTC.

The V gene is TRBV21-1, the J gene TRBJ1-6; the DNA was not used to check the table's D call, TRBD1. TRBV21-1 is labeled a pseudogene. The CDR3 length is 19 residues. As DNA, the CDR3 is TGTGCCAGCACCAATCAGAGACTGACAGGGGCCCTCTATAATTCACCCCTCCACTTT. Translated, it gives CASTNQRLTGALYNSPLHF.

The V gene is TRBV5-1, the J gene TRBJ2-7; TRBD2 aligns across 11 bases. The V gene's germline CDR1 is SGHRS and CDR2 YFSETQ. V dropped 4 bases and J dropped 1; count of bases not matched to a gene: 4. The CDR3 spans 15 residues. CDR3 in DNA: TGCGCCAGCAGCACGCGACTAGCGGGGTCCTACGAGCAGTACTTC. It is translated as CASSTRLAGSYEQYF.

The V and J genes are TRBV19 and TRBJ1-1; TRBD1 is a possible D gene (6 bases). V was shortened by 3 bases and J by 5 bases, with 13 bases between the two germline ends. The CDR3 runs to 14 residues. Germline values: CDR1 LNHDA, CDR2 SQIVND (reference sequence). DNA of the CDR3: TGTGCCAGTAGTATCCTCAGGGGCGAGACTGAAGCTTTCTTT. It encodes CASSILRGETEAFF.